This T cell receptor (beta chain) appears in the sequencing data of a study of cytomegalovirus exposure and HLA in healthy donors (dated by TCRdb to about 2017). With regard to the full study: An earlier analysis of some 620 of the donors reported under 300 Gb of sequence data and roughly 120 million unique TCR beta sequences obtained from about 179 million T cells. The number of donors typed differed by locus, with about 629-630 for A, B, C, DRB1 and DQB1, roughly 520 for DQA1, some 570 for DPA1, and around 460 for DPB1. Among the approximately 400 genotyped donors, approximately 76% belonged to the genetic ancestry cluster associated with self-reported Caucasian donors. Among some 410 genotyped donors of the cohort, an average of about 240,000 unique TCR beta nucleotide sequences were sequenced per donor, about a sixth of them non-productive. Roughly 5 DR-DQ haplotypes were handled as single units for association and clustering, since linkage in the cohort was strong. An early release that covered about 600 HLA-typed donors contained approximately 320 gigabases of sequencing data and 80 million or so unique TCR sequences. A later analysis re-analyzed previously published TCR beta repertoires from approximately 670 donors and added high-resolution HLA genotyping to study TCR occurrence patterns. Rather than using new phenotypic data, the later analysis identified candidate immune exposures from TCR beta sequences and from how often those sequences occurred across donors. Every repertoire in the discovery cohort had been generated on one and the same sequencing platform. The study aimed to test whether cataloging public T cell receptors could reveal signatures of past pathogen exposure. HLA typing covered class I and class II loci at four-digit resolution. A separate validation cohort of roughly 130 different subjects was used in addition to the roughly 720-subject first cohort. Donor age, sex, ethnicity and CMV serostatus were compiled alongside the repertoire data. The study profiled the T cell repertoires of some 610 subjects by immunosequencing and related them to cytomegalovirus serostatus. An earlier analysis of some 600 of the donors applied high-throughput TCR beta sequencing to assess whether each TCR beta V gene segment acted as functional or pseudogenic. To predict cytomegalovirus infection status, the study combined high-throughput TCR immunosequencing, statistical association of individual TCRs with disease status, and machine learning. Genome-wide SNP genotypes for about 60% of the roughly 670 donors were used in a later genetic analysis, which treated that subset as a discovery cohort. Beyond this particular receptor, the publication reports: The study gave a list of around 170 TCR beta chains associated with cytomegalovirus. A further reported finding was that TCR beta sequences accurately predicted the HLA-A and HLA-B alleles for most subjects in the first cohort. According to a later analysis, parvovirus B19, influenza, CMV and Epstein-Barr virus appeared linked to several top co-occurrence clusters. Roughly uniform sequencing depth across donors was assumed in presence/absence analyses, although this assumption may not hold. CMV serostatus was the only immune exposure information available for the cohort. The earlier analysis of some 540 of the donors excluded approximately 15 rarely observed V segments, including chromosome 9 orphons, because counts were too low. In a later genetic analysis, a missense DCLRE1C variant was associated with V-gene and J-gene trimming of TCR beta chains, and the association was replicated in an independent cohort. In both the original and validation cohorts, the classifier was reported to diagnose cytomegalovirus status with high specificity and sensitivity. A cluster of highly shared sequence variants was judged likely to represent a technical artifact of the sequencing pipeline. According to a later genetic analysis, donors in an Asian-associated ancestry cluster had fewer N-insertions in productive TCRs than the roughly 700-donor mean. HLA typing was unavailable for some donors at each locus, so association tests used only the typed subset. The 87-base-pair reads could not distinguish some IMGT-functional V segments, including TRBV6-2 and TRBV6-3, so those segments were excluded. Most CMV-associated TCR beta chains appeared to be HLA-restricted in a later analysis, and the HLA associations seemed to be driven largely by CMV exposure. According to the authors, the approach could potentially be generalized to other disease states and immunological phenotypes. Most TCR sequences were observed very rarely across donors, whereas some public TCRs were present in many individuals. In a later analysis, HLA-associated TCR beta chains showed more clonal expansion and lower generation probabilities than non-associated chains that were equally common. Correlated functional status among segregating V segments might be attributable to linkage disequilibrium, but an unknown experimental factor could not be ruled out. Strong co-occurrence of HLA alleles, especially DR and DQ, made assigning TCR associations to individual alleles difficult. In this cohort, only TCR beta chains were sequenced, and detectable features were limited by the absence of alpha or paired-chain data. In a later analysis, about 17,000 TCR beta sequences were associated with specific HLA alleles at a false discovery rate of 0.05. A few of the identified cytomegalovirus-associated TCR beta chains were confirmed in vitro to be specific for cytomegalovirus antigens. In an earlier analysis of around 600 of the donors, most TCR beta V segments appeared in productive rearrangements about 87% or about 30% of the time, broadly matching IMGT annotations. In a later analysis, TCR association rates were found to vary across HLA loci, with the most associated TCRs seen for DRB1 alleles and the fewest for HLA-C alleles.

The cohort consisted of 666 healthy bone marrow donors. All cohort members were sampled while nominally healthy, although unrecorded immune exposures were likely present. The donor was CMV seropositive and was included in the group of 250 to 300 seropositive cohort members. Every donor gave a peripheral blood sample, and the peripheral blood mononuclear cells from that sample were used for TCR beta sequencing. Genomic DNA extraction from the blood cell samples was performed with the Qiagen DNeasy Blood Extraction Kit. The junction carries 9 bases between V and J, which are trimmed by 2 bases and 6 bases respectively. The germline V gene encodes CDR1 LNHNV and CDR2 YYDKDF (reference sequence). From the cysteine through the phenylalanine, the CDR3 covers 13 amino acids. The kept DNA is CDR3 alone, 39 bases in frame from the first base. Receptors were amplified or captured by the immunoSEQ multiplex PCR assay. The multiplex PCR relied on a mix of 60 forward primers for TCR Vbeta segments and 13 reverse primers for TCR Jbeta segments. The CDR3 region of rearranged TCR beta genes was amplified from genomic DNA with a multiplex PCR assay. The Illumina HiSeq System was used to sequence the amplified TCR beta libraries as 87-base-pair reads. The authors' analysis ran thus. A later analysis counted approximately 74 million unique TCR beta chains across the 550 to 800 repertoires, and around 12 million of these chains were shared by at least two donors. Raw reads were error-corrected and collapsed into unique sequences with a nearest-neighbor algorithm that merged closely related sequences to remove PCR and sequencing errors. CDR3 sequences were aligned to IMGT reference sequences to assign V, D and J gene segments. For a sequence to be retained, at least a six-nucleotide match to both a V gene segment and a J gene segment was required. Rearrangements were classified as productive when the CDR3 lacked stop codons and remained in frame with V and J, and all other rearrangements were classified as non-productive. Following IMGT convention, CDR3 was defined as the stretch from the second conserved V-encoded cysteine to the conserved J-encoded phenylalanine. The earlier analysis of approximately 500 of the donors excluded sequences that lacked an unambiguous match to a single V gene segment. An earlier analysis of under 750 of the donors called V segments functional above 56.7% productive rearrangements and segregating when the between-donor standard deviation exceeded 5%. A statistical classification framework was built for diagnosing cytomegalovirus status from the catalog of TCR beta chain sequences. V and J gene assignment, in a later analysis, came from comparing TCR nucleotide sequences with IMGT/GENE-DB human TR gene sequences. Using the TCRdist pipeline, a later analysis assigned CDR3 sequences along with most-parsimonious VDJ recombination scenarios. A later analysis defined each TCR beta chain by its CDR3 amino acid sequence plus V-gene family, and excluded reads lacking a unique V-gene family. As a way to deal with suspected cross-contamination and a sequencing artifact, a later analysis dropped 592 nucleotide sequences that were highly shared and had low generation probability. For each public chain, a later analysis derived a clonal expansion index from normalized ranks of inferred template counts within each repertoire. In a later analysis, generation probabilities were computed with a VDJ recombination model fitted to out-of-frame rearrangements, and the resulting probabilities were checked against IGoR. A later analysis scored TCR-TCR, TCR-HLA and TCR-CMV co-occurrence with hypergeometric tests, applying a repertoire-size bias correction to TCR pairs. To estimate false discovery rates, a later analysis permuted the HLA or CMV assignments 20 times. A later analysis grouped co-occurring TCRs with DBSCAN, adding TCRdist sequence similarity when clustering within HLA-allele-positive subsets. Repertoires with fewer than 30,000 or more than 120,000 public chains, plus five repertoires with anomalous nucleotide sharing, were excluded from co-occurrence clustering. Held by TCRdb, this immuneACCESS table contains in-frame sequences only and omits some clones. Under half of the omission traces to an unresolved V gene where checked; the cause of the rest is unknown. V and J calls plus clone size are reproduced from that table; the DNA served to infer D and trimming. The sample has about 190,000 clones on record, roughly 73% of them singletons. The top ten clonotypes cover approximately 2% of the sample.

As to this clone: Its target antigen remains unknown. No much larger clonotype is one base removed from it; base qualities were not supplied.

The sequence links TRBV15 to TRBJ2-3; TRBD1 is perhaps the D gene, given 6 matching bases. This TCR was recovered from a woman in her twenties or thirties in good health and CMV-seropositive. Sequenced material: PBMCs. The CDR3 reads CATSRQGRDTQYF. The nucleotides are TGTGCCACCAGCAGACAGGGGCGGGATACGCAGTATTTT.